This entry is about one T cell receptor (beta chain). This clone was counted a few times. The antigen it recognizes is unknown. No base qualities exist here, and no much larger clone lies one base off it. Based on the germline V gene, the CDR1 and CDR2 sequences are MNHEY and SVGAGI. The V end loses 5 bases and the J end loses 4 bases, and a stretch of 11 bases separates them. CDR3 length: 13 amino acids, cysteine to phenylalanine. Only the CDR3 region is kept as DNA, spanning 39 bases read in frame from base 1. The cohort comprised some 680 healthy bone marrow donors. At the time of sampling, every cohort member was nominally healthy, though immune exposures that went unrecorded were likely present. The donor tested CMV seronegative, placing the donor among the roughly 350 seronegative members of the cohort. A peripheral blood sample was collected from each donor, and TCR beta sequencing was performed on peripheral blood mononuclear cells. The Qiagen DNeasy Blood Extraction Kit was used to extract genomic DNA from the blood cell samples.

Libraries were prepared through the immunoSEQ multiplex PCR assay. For the multiplex PCR, a mixture combining 60 forward primers for TCR Vbeta segments and 13 reverse primers for TCR Jbeta segments was used. A multiplex PCR assay on genomic DNA amplified the CDR3 region of rearranged TCR beta genes. The amplified TCR beta libraries were sequenced on the Illumina HiSeq System as 87-base-pair reads. The paper's processing steps were these. A later analysis counted about 80 million unique TCR beta chains across the roughly 700 repertoires, and 9.5 million to 11 million of these chains were shared by at least two donors. Raw reads were error-corrected and collapsed into unique sequences by a nearest-neighbor algorithm in which closely related sequences were merged to remove PCR and sequencing errors. To assign V, D and J gene segments, CDR3 sequences were aligned to IMGT reference sequences. Each retained sequence needed at least a six-nucleotide match to both a V gene segment and a J gene segment. A rearrangement was called productive if the CDR3 had no stop codons and remained in frame with V and J, and every other rearrangement was called non-productive. CDR3 was defined according to IMGT convention as the region running from the second conserved V-encoded cysteine to the conserved J-encoded phenylalanine. The earlier analysis of some 600 of the donors excluded sequences that lacked an unambiguous match to a single V gene segment. In an earlier analysis of roughly 500 of the donors, V segments were called functional above 56.7% productive rearrangements and were called segregating when the between-donor standard deviation exceeded 5%. To diagnose cytomegalovirus status from the catalog of TCR beta chain sequences, a statistical classification framework was built. A later analysis assigned V and J genes by comparing TCR nucleotide sequences with IMGT/GENE-DB human TR gene sequences. Using the TCRdist pipeline, a later analysis assigned CDR3 sequences along with most-parsimonious VDJ recombination scenarios. In a later analysis, each TCR beta chain was defined by its CDR3 amino acid sequence together with its V-gene family, and reads lacking a unique V-gene family were excluded. To address suspected cross-contamination and a sequencing artifact, a later analysis removed approximately 590 highly shared, low-generation-probability nucleotide sequences. A later analysis calculated a clonal expansion index for each public chain from normalized within-repertoire ranks of inferred template counts. A later analysis computed generation probabilities with a VDJ recombination model fitted to out-of-frame rearrangements, and checked the results against IGoR. In a later analysis, hypergeometric tests were used to score TCR-TCR, TCR-HLA and TCR-CMV co-occurrence, with a repertoire-size bias correction applied to TCR pairs. To estimate false discovery rates, a later analysis permuted the HLA or CMV assignments 20 times. In a later analysis, co-occurring TCRs were grouped using DBSCAN, and TCRdist sequence similarity was added for clustering within HLA-allele-positive subsets. Co-occurrence clustering excluded repertoires with fewer than 30,000 or more than 120,000 public chains, plus five with anomalous nucleotide sharing. The clones in this table, taken by TCRdb from immuneACCESS, are in-frame only. Not every clone is retained; where verified, under half of the shortfall comes from an unresolved V gene, and the cause of the rest is unknown. V and J calls and clone size are given by that table; D and trimming were obtained from the DNA. In this sample the table shows 150,000 to 200,000 clones, roughly four fifths of which occur a single time. The ten largest clones add up to 0.9% to 1.1% of the sample.

The data stem from a study of cytomegalovirus exposure and HLA in healthy donors (dated by TCRdb to about 2017). Study-level background: In an earlier analysis of some 610 of the donors, 276 Gb of sequence data and 90 million to 120 million unique TCR beta sequences from 150 million to 200 million T cells were reported. An early release that covered several hundred HLA-typed donors contained approximately 300 gigabases of sequencing data and 85 million to 100 million unique TCR sequences. Of the 350 to 450 genotyped donors, over 80% were placed in the genetic ancestry cluster associated with self-reported Caucasian donors. The study aimed to test whether cataloging public T cell receptors could reveal signatures of past pathogen exposure. Using immunosequencing, the study profiled T cell repertoires from some 670 subjects and related those repertoires to cytomegalovirus serostatus. In addition to the first cohort of several hundred subjects, a separate validation cohort of 100 to 150 different subjects was used. To predict cytomegalovirus infection status, the study combined high-throughput TCR immunosequencing, statistical association of individual TCRs with disease status, and machine learning. A later analysis re-examined previously published TCR beta repertoires from about 700 donors and added high-resolution HLA genotyping to investigate patterns of TCR occurrence. Rather than drawing on any new phenotypic data, the later analysis identified candidate immune exposures from TCR beta sequences and the way those sequences occurred across donors. In an earlier analysis of roughly 540 of the donors, high-throughput TCR beta sequencing was used to judge whether each TCR beta V gene segment behaved as functional or pseudogenic. Alongside the repertoire data, information on donor age, sex, ethnicity and CMV serostatus was compiled. A later genetic analysis used genome-wide SNP genotypes for about 55% of the 666 donors, treating that subset as a discovery cohort. All discovery cohort repertoires had been generated using a single sequencing platform. HLA typing included class I and class II loci at four-digit resolution. Typing coverage differed by locus: A, B, C, DRB1 and DQB1 were typed in about 629-640 donors, DQA1 in about 560, DPA1 in 600 to 610, and DPB1 in roughly 470. About five DR-DQ haplotypes were handled as single units for association and clustering, since linkage in the cohort was strong. On average, around 200,000 unique TCR beta nucleotide sequences were sequenced per donor among 300 to 500 genotyped donors of the cohort, with 15% to 20% of those sequences being non-productive. Points the paper makes about the study in general: In a later analysis, HLA-associated TCR beta chains were found to be more clonally expanded and to have lower generation probabilities than equally common non-associated chains. CMV serostatus was the only immune exposure information available for the cohort. A later analysis associated around 16,000 TCR beta sequences with specific HLA alleles at a false discovery rate of 0.05. A cluster of highly shared sequence variants was judged likely to be a technical artifact of the sequencing pipeline. A later genetic analysis associated a missense DCLRE1C variant with V-gene and J-gene trimming of TCR beta chains, and an independent cohort replicated the association. Over 15 rarely observed V segments, including chromosome 9 orphons, were excluded from the earlier analysis of about 500 of the donors because counts were too low. The cohort was sequenced for TCR beta chains only, and without alpha or paired-chain data the features that could be detected were limited. Compared with the approximately 600-donor mean, donors in an Asian-associated ancestry cluster had fewer N-insertions in productive TCRs, according to a later genetic analysis. An earlier analysis of approximately 600 of the donors showed that most TCR beta V segments appeared in productive rearrangements either about 87% or about 30% of the time, which broadly matched IMGT annotations. A later analysis found that most CMV-associated TCR beta chains appeared HLA-restricted, with HLA associations seemingly driven largely by CMV exposure. Correlated functional status among segregating V segments might reflect linkage disequilibrium, but an unknown experimental factor could not be ruled out. A few of the identified cytomegalovirus-associated TCR beta chains were confirmed in vitro to be specific for cytomegalovirus antigens. The 87-base-pair reads could not distinguish some IMGT-functional V segments, including TRBV6-2 and TRBV6-3, so those segments were excluded. Presence/absence analyses assumed roughly uniform sequencing depth across donors, an assumption that may not hold. Across donors, most TCR sequences were observed very rarely, whereas some public TCRs were present in many individuals. The authors suggested that the approach could potentially be generalized to other disease states and immunological phenotypes. HLA typing was unavailable for some donors at each locus, so association tests used only the typed subset. Cytomegalovirus status was reported to be diagnosed by the classifier with high specificity and sensitivity in both the original and validation cohorts. In a later analysis, TCR association rates were found to vary across HLA loci, with the most associated TCRs seen for DRB1 alleles and the fewest for HLA-C alleles. A total of roughly 160 TCR beta chains were listed by the study as associated with cytomegalovirus. A further reported finding was that TCR beta sequences accurately predicted the HLA-A and HLA-B alleles for most subjects in the first cohort. Several of the top co-occurrence clusters appeared to be linked to parvovirus B19, influenza, CMV and Epstein-Barr virus, according to a later analysis. When HLA alleles, especially DR and DQ, strongly co-occurred, TCR associations were difficult to assign to individual alleles.

The sequenced sample consisted of PBMCs. The sequence came from a woman aged 40 to 55 in good health and CMV-seronegative. This sequence uses TRBV6-5 and TRBJ2-5; D gene: possibly TRBD2, on 6 matching bases. The DNA reads as follows: TGTGCCAGCAGTCAAGGAGGGCGAGAGACCCAGTACTTC. Its translation reads: CASSQGGRETQYF.